A single sample gave rise to the 22 T cell receptor beta chains below, sequenced in a study of T cell responses to AZD1222 COVID-19 vaccine (dated by TCRdb to the early 2020s). The library was obtained by the immunoSEQ multiplex PCR assay. TCRdb provides this immuneACCESS table in a form limited to in-frame rearrangements. Some clones are lacking; in checked studies, under half of them reflect an unresolved V gene, and why the rest are absent is not known. The sample has approximately 150,000 clones on record, roughly 87% of them singletons. In total, the top ten clones hold around 1.1% of the sample. Taken with the paper, the label for time point translates to: about 28 days (+/-7) after the second vaccine dose. The sequencing used peripheral blood, collected 28 days after the second AZD1222 dose. Receptors were obtained from an adult who received the AZD1222 COVID-19 vaccine.

This rearrangement joins TRBV7-9 to TRBJ1-1, with D unclear. Germline CDR1 reads SEHNR; CDR2 reads FQNEAQ (reference sequence). The CDR3 runs to 16 residues. With 1 base removed from V and 1 base from J, the gap between germline ends came to 13 bases. CDR3 region: CASSLGRGRANTEAFF. CDR3 sequence (DNA): TGTGCCAGCAGCTTAGGGAGAGGGCGGGCGAACACTGAAGCTTTCTTT.

The chain links TRBV9 to TRBJ1-1, with D perhaps matching TRBD1 (6 bases). The V end was cut by 2 bases, the J end by 7 bases, with 18 bases between. The CDR3 consists of 15 residues. CDR1 is SGDLS and CDR2 is YYNGEE in the germline V gene. The CDR3 DNA is TGTGCCAGCAGCGTGAAAGCGGGCAGGGGCGGTGAAGCTTTCTTT. Amino acid sequence: CASSVKAGRGGEAFF.

The chain carries TRBV6-4 and TRBJ2-3; D remains unclear. V dropped 3 bases and J dropped 0 bases, with 4 bases sitting between them. There are 13 residues in the CDR3. CDR1 and CDR2 from the germline V gene are MRHNA and SNTAGT. The CDR3 protein is CASSDGSTDTQYF. CDR3 coding DNA: TGTGCCAGCAGTGATGGAAGCACAGATACGCAGTATTTT.

This chain links TRBV4-3 with TRBJ2-1; TRBD2 might be the D (7 bases). CDR1 and CDR2 (germline): LGHNA, YSLEER. V was pared by 2 bases and J by 0 bases, with 14 bases between. The CDR3 loop spans 17 amino acids. The CDR3 sequence is CASSQWGGLSSYNEQFF. Here the CDR3 DNA reads TGCGCCAGCAGCCAATGGGGGGGGCTTAGCTCCTACAATGAGCAGTTCTTC.

The V gene is TRBV12-2, the J gene TRBJ2-1; the D call in the table, TRBD2, was not verified against the DNA. TRBV12-2 is a pseudogene. The CDR3 has 18 residues. The CDR3 bases are TGTGCAAGTCGCTTAGCCCTGGTCCCCTCGGGAACCTACAATGAGCAGTTCTTC. Residues: CASRLALVPSGTYNEQFF.

The genes are TRBV7-8 and TRBJ2-2, with 9 nucleotides matching TRBD1. Germline V gene lookup returns CDR1 SGHVS and CDR2 FQNEAQ. V lost 2 bases and J lost 7; bases outside the gene matches: 14. The CDR3 is 18 residues long. DNA of the CDR3: TGTGCCAGCAGCTTAAACAATAACAGGGGGCTGTCGGGCGGGGAGCTGTTTTTT. It encodes CASSLNNNRGLSGGELFF.

The chain recombines TRBV19 with TRBJ2-4; tentative D call: TRBD2 (6 bases). Germline V lookup: CDR1 LNHDA, CDR2 SQIVND (reference sequence). This CDR3 is 13 amino acids long. The V gene lost 5 bases and the J gene lost 9 bases, with 14 bases spanning the gap. CDR3 bases: TGTGCCAGTAGTCTCAGGGTTAGCGGCATTCAGTACTTC. It codes for CASSLRVSGIQYF.

The DNA for the CDR3 is TGCGCCAGCAGCCAAGATGGTACGGGGAGGCCAAATGGCTACACCTTC. Translated: CASSQDGTGRPNGYTF. The chain is built from TRBV4-3 and TRBJ1-2; D is unresolved. The CDR3 consists of 16 residues. V was clipped by 0 bases and J by 6 bases, with 17 bases between them. Germline V gene data show CDR1 as LGHNA and CDR2 as YSLEER.

This chain joins TRBV2 and TRBJ1-6; 7 bases agree with TRBD1. The germline gives CDR1 SNHLY, CDR2 FYNNEI. The CDR3 is made up of 13 amino acids. V shed 7 bases, J shed 8 bases, and the junction held 5 bases outside the gene matches. The CDR3 spells CASTTGDHSPLHF. In DNA form, the CDR3 reads TGTGCCAGCACTACAGGGGACCATTCACCCCTCCACTTT. The whole variable domain, remainder taken from reference TRBV2 and TRBJ1-6, is EPEVTQTPSHQVTQMGQEVILRCVPISNHLYFYWYRQILGQKVEFLVSFYNNEISEKSEIFDDQFSVERPDGSNFTLKIRSTKLEDSAMYFCASTTGDHSPLHFGNGTRLTVT.

The V and J genes are TRBV6-2 or TRBV6-3 and TRBJ2-3, with TRBD2 matching over 7 bases. The ends lost 2 bases at V and 2 bases at J; junction bases unmatched: 7. The CDR3 covers 16 residues. Per germline, CDR1 MNHEY and CDR2 SVGEGT. The CDR3 DNA reads TGTGCCAGCAGTTACCCGGGGACTACTCTCACAGATACGCAGTATTTT. It specifies CASSYPGTTLTDTQYF.

The chain joins TRBV19 to TRBJ1-4; no definite D call. The CDR3 is 15 amino acids. Germline CDR1 reads LNHDA; CDR2 reads SQIVND (reference sequence). With 6 bases removed from V and 3 bases from J, the gap between germline ends came to 14 bases. The CDR3 region is CASRVAWGANEKLFF. CDR3 sequence (DNA): TGTGCCAGTAGAGTGGCCTGGGGAGCTAATGAAAAACTGTTTTTT.

The chain uses TRBV25-1 and TRBJ1-1; no firm D call. The length of the CDR3 is 13 residues. Trimming removed 6 bases from V and 5 bases from J, with 13 bases in between. CDR1 is MGHDK, CDR2 SYGVNS, per germline. DNA for the CDR3: TGTGCCAGCAGGGGTGGTGGCGGGACTGAAGCTTTCTTT. Translated, it gives CASRGGGGTEAFF.

The chain recombines TRBV6-5 with TRBJ1-2; possibly TRBD1 for D (5 bases). Looked up from germline, CDR1 is MNHEY and CDR2 is SVGAGI. Deletions cut 2 bases from V and 2 bases from J, with 12 bases between. CDR3 length: 15 amino acids. In DNA form, the CDR3 reads TGTGCCAGCAGTTACGGGCAGGGAACAAACTATGGCTACACCTTC. Protein: CASSYGQGTNYGYTF.

The chain recombines TRBV5-4 with TRBJ1-3; D call uncertain. The CDR3 extends over 13 amino acids. Trimming left V 1 base short and J 4 bases short, with 6 bases between. Looked up from germline, CDR1 is SGHNT and CDR2 is YYREEE (reference sequence). CDR3: CASSLNGGNTIYF. DNA of the CDR3: TGTGCCAGCAGCTTGAACGGGGGAAACACCATATATTTT.

V and J are TRBV11-2 and TRBJ1-3; D might be TRBD1 (5 bases). CDR3 size: 14 residues. Germline V gives CDR1 SGHAT, CDR2 FQNNGV. Trimming cost V 5 bases and J 1 base, with 9 bases left between them. In nucleotides, the CDR3 is TGTGCCAGCAGCCCTGGGGGATCTGGAAACACCATATATTTT. Amino acids: CASSPGGSGNTIYF.

The genes are TRBV27 and TRBJ1-2, with D uncertain. V shed 3 bases and J shed 3 bases, with 17 bases lying between them. Germline V gene lookup returns CDR1 MNHEY and CDR2 SMNVEV (reference sequence). The CDR3 sequence is 16 residues long. CDR3 in DNA: TGTGCCAGCAGTTTGTCGCCCACCCGGCCTTACTATGGCTACACCTTC. Translated: CASSLSPTRPYYGYTF.

This clone was counted once. The rearrangement joins TRBV19 to TRBJ2-7; D remains unclear. This CDR3 region has 15 residues. Trimming left V 6 bases short and J 3 bases short, with 18 bases between. Germline-derived CDR1 and CDR2 are LNHDA and SQIVND (reference sequence). CDR3 amino acids: CASRGWEPGLYEQYF. CDR3 DNA: TGTGCCAGTAGGGGATGGGAACCTGGCCTCTACGAGCAGTACTTC.

V gene TRBV18 combines with J gene TRBJ1-1, with 10 bases lining up with TRBD1. The CDR3 spans 14 residues. V was clipped by 6 bases and J by 3 bases; unmatched bases: 4. Germline CDR1 and CDR2: KGHSH and LQKENI. The CDR3 protein is CASSPGTGDTEAFF. Here the CDR3 DNA reads TGTGCCAGCTCGCCAGGGACAGGGGACACTGAAGCTTTCTTT.

Turning to this clone: Other DNA sequences in this specimen translate into the identical CDR3. The chain recombines TRBV5-1 with TRBJ1-1, with TRBD1 matching 7 bases. The V gene end was trimmed by 0 bases and the J gene end by 5 bases; junction bases not matched to a gene: 4. CDR1 is SGHRS and CDR2 is YFSETQ in the germline V gene. This CDR3 is 14 amino acids long. The CDR3 sequence: CASSLGQGVTEAFF. The CDR3 DNA is TGCGCCAGCAGCTTGGGACAGGGAGTAACTGAAGCTTTCTTT.

This sequence joins TRBV18 and TRBJ1-1; no clear D gene. This CDR3 is 12 amino acids long. Between the trimmed V and J ends, which lost 4 bases and 2 bases, there was a span of 5 bases. Germline V gene data show CDR1 as KGHSH and CDR2 as LQKENI. The CDR3 DNA is TGTGCCAGCTCACAATCAAACACTGAAGCTTTCTTT. Protein product: CASSQSNTEAFF. Full variable domain (rest looked up from reference TRBV18 and TRBJ1-1): NAGVMQNPRHLVRRRGQEARLRCSPMKGHSHVYWYRQLPEEGLKFMVYLQKENIIDESGMPKERFSAEFPKEGPSILRIQQVVRGDSAAYFCASSQSNTEAFFGQGTRLTVV.

The gene calls are TRBV29-1 and TRBJ2-3, with D hard to call. From germline, CDR1 is SQVTM and CDR2 ANQGSEA. This CDR3 is 13 amino acids long. The germline V and J ends were trimmed by 3 bases and 2 bases, with 9 bases remaining between them. Here the CDR3 DNA reads TGCAGCGTTGAGAGGCAGGCCACAGATACGCAGTATTTT. Translated, it gives CSVERQATDTQYF.

The chain recombines TRBV3-1 (or the pseudogene TRBV3-2) with TRBJ1-1; D remains unclear. Per the germline V gene, CDR1 is LGHDT and CDR2 is YNNKEL (reference sequence). The CDR3 is 13 amino acids. V was cut by 3 bases and J by 4 bases, with 9 bases left in between. CDR3 sequence reads: CASSQGRSTEAFF. Written as DNA, the CDR3 is TGTGCCAGCAGCCAGGGGAGGAGCACTGAAGCTTTCTTT.